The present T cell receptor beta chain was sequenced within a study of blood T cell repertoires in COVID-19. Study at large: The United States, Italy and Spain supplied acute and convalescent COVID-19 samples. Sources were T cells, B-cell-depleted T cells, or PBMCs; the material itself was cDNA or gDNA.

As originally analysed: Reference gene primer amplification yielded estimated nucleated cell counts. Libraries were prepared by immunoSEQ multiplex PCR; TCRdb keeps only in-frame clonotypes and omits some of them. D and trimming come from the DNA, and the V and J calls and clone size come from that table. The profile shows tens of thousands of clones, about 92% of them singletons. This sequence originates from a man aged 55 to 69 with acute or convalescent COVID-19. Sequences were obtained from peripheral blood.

CDR3 sequence: CASSLSATGSMGKLFF. The CDR3, as DNA: TGTGCCAGCAGTTTATCGGCGACAGGCTCAATGGGGAAACTGTTTTTT. The gene calls are TRBV27 and TRBJ1-4; maybe TRBD1 (6 bases). The V and J ends lost 0 bases and 11 bases respectively, with 19 bases between them. The CDR3 has 16 amino acids. The V gene's germline CDR1 is MNHEY and CDR2 SMNVEV (reference sequence). Variable domain in full (rest from reference TRBV27 and TRBJ1-4): EAQVTQNPRYLITVTGKKLTVTCSQNMNHEYMSWYRQDPGLGLRQIYYSMNVEVTDKGDVPEGYKVSRKEKRNFPLILESPSPNQTSLYFCASSLSATGSMGKLFFGSGTQLSVL.